This section outlines one TCR beta chain sequence together with its context. Researchers took RNA transcripts and amplified TCR beta CDR3 regions from them. The first-round RT-PCR employed HTBI primers together with the Qiagen OneStep RT-PCR kit. A multiplex PCR was then performed as the second round. TCRdb reprocessed the multiplex PCR reads with MiXCR, giving one entry per CDR3 protein. The data hold around 170,000 distinct CDR3 sequences, with roughly 37% observed a single time. The data were taken from a study of Graves' ophthalmopathy and Graves' hyperthyroidism. The overall study: Investigators collected peripheral blood at initial diagnosis, before any treatment was given.

The V and J ends lost 10 bases and 6 bases respectively, with 15 bases between them. The CDR3 is 12 amino acids. Germline-derived CDR1 and CDR2 are WSHSY and SAAADI. The source material was peripheral blood. The chain employs TRBV10-2 and TRBJ1-2; TRBD1 might be the D (5 bases). The TCR was taken from a woman in her 40s with Graves' ophthalmopathy. CDR3 bases: TGCGCCACCATGCTGAGGGGACATGGCTACACCTTC. Amino acid sequence: CATMLRGHGYTF.